Below, 16 T cell receptor beta chains from the same sample are listed, as sequenced in a study of blood T cell repertoires in COVID-19. Method: immunoSEQ multiplex PCR; TCRdb's copy keeps in-frame clones and lacks some. Among more than 110,000 clones listed, around four fifths were seen once. The sample comprised PBMCs or T cells enriched from blood (not recorded which). The receptor source for this set is a woman aged 45-60 years who had recovered from COVID-19.

The chain is built from TRBV18 and TRBJ1-1; tentative D call: TRBD1 (6 bases). V lost 6 bases and J lost 4, with 18 bases in between. The CDR3 has 15 amino acids. Germline loops: CDR1 KGHSH, CDR2 LQKENI. CDR3 nucleotides: TGTGCCAGCTCCGAGACCCGGGGGGCAGTCACTGAAGCTTTCTTT. Its protein product is CASSETRGAVTEAFF.

This clone was seen once. V and J are TRBV27 and TRBJ2-7, with TRBD1 as a possible D gene (5 bases). The length of the CDR3 is 14 residues. Germline CDR1 MNHEY, CDR2 SMNVEV (reference sequence). With 0 bases removed from V and 2 bases from J, the gap between germline ends came to 8 bases. DNA of the CDR3: TGTGCCAGCAGTTTATCTGGCAGGGCCTACGAGCAGTACGTC. The encoded protein is CASSLSGRAYEQYV.

The CDR3 loop reads CASRDSGTGIRNYGYTF. The CDR3 nucleotides read TGTGCCAGCAGGGACTCCGGGACAGGGATACGGAACTATGGCTACACCTTC. This rearrangement joins TRBV27 to TRBJ1-2; TRBD1 matches 9 bases. After removal of 6 bases from V and 2 bases from J, the junction contained 13 bases not matched to a gene. This CDR3 has 17 amino acids. The germline CDR1 and CDR2 sequences are MNHEY and SMNVEV (reference sequence).

The chain carries TRBV6-2 or TRBV6-3 and TRBJ2-3; 14 nucleotides match TRBD2. Per the germline V gene, CDR1 is MNHEY and CDR2 is SVGEGT. Losses at the gene ends were 2 bases for V and 6 bases for J; bases not matched to a gene: 7. The CDR3 length is 17 residues. CDR3 nucleotides: TGTGCCAGCAGTTACCCTAGACTAGCGGGGGGGAGGGATACGCAGTATTTT. It yields the protein CASSYPRLAGGRDTQYF.

The chain combines TRBV4-2 with TRBJ2-3, with 10 bases that match TRBD1. The CDR3 runs to 16 residues. The trim removed 1 base at V and 1 base at J, leaving 2 bases unmatched. Per the germline V gene, CDR1 is LGHNA and CDR2 is YNFKEQ. The CDR3 nucleotides are TGTGCCAGCAGCCAAGGCGGGACAGGGGGCACAGATACGCAGTATTTT. Protein: CASSQGGTGGTDTQYF.

The chain employs TRBV5-4 and TRBJ2-1; 11 bases match TRBD1. Per the germline V gene, CDR1 is SGHNT and CDR2 is YYREEE (reference sequence). V lost 6 bases to trimming and J lost 7 bases; unmatched junction nucleotides: 9. The CDR3 totals 15 residues. The CDR3 DNA is TGTGCCAGCACCCCATCGGGACAGGGGGTAAATGAGCAGTTCTTC. Encoded protein: CASTPSGQGVNEQFF. The whole variable domain, filled in from reference TRBV5-4 and TRBJ2-1, reads ETGVTQSPTHLIKTRGQQVTLRCSSQSGHNTVSWYQQALGQGPQFIFQYYREEENGRGNFPPRFSGLQFPNYSSELNVNALELDDSALYLCASTPSGQGVNEQFFGPGTRLTVL.

The rearrangement joins TRBV16 to TRBJ1-2; D possibly corresponds to TRBD1 (6 bases). This CDR3 has 13 residues. Trimming took 5 bases from V and 2 from J, leaving 9 bases between them. The germline gives CDR1 KGHSY, CDR2 FQNENV. DNA for the CDR3: TGTGCCAGCAGCTCCGACAGGAACTATGGCTACACCTTC. It is translated as CASSSDRNYGYTF.

The chain combines TRBV27 with TRBJ1-2; 7 nucleotides match TRBD1. Germline CDR1 MNHEY, CDR2 SMNVEV (reference sequence). This CDR3 region has 15 residues. The junction had 8 bases not matched to a gene; V was cut back by 4 bases and J by 3 bases. CDR3 residues: CASSSPGQSHYGYTF. CDR3 DNA: TGTGCCAGCAGTTCTCCGGGACAGAGCCACTATGGCTACACCTTC.

This clone was seen a handful of times. The chain's CDR3 is CASRMTGLNIGNQPQHF. The CDR3 bases are TGTGCCAGCAGAATGACAGGGTTGAACATCGGCAATCAGCCCCAGCATTTT. The J gene is TRBJ1-5, the V gene TRBV2; 7 nucleotides match TRBD1. This CDR3 contains 17 residues. Germline values: CDR1 SNHLY, CDR2 FYNNEI. The trim removed 6 bases at V and 2 bases at J, leaving 13 bases unmatched.

The chain has TRBV28 and TRBJ1-2; 10 bases are shared with TRBD1. The CDR3 covers 16 residues. Germline V gene data show CDR1 as MDHEN and CDR2 as SYDVKM. With V trimmed by 5 bases and J by 7 bases, 13 bases remained unmatched. The CDR3, as DNA: TGTGCCAGCAGTATATACCCGACAGGGGGCATAGGTGGCTACACCTTC. Protein product: CASSIYPTGGIGGYTF.

The J gene is TRBJ1-1, the V gene TRBV28; possible D gene TRBD1, 6 bases. In germline, CDR1 is MDHEN, CDR2 SYDVKM. CDR3 length: 15 amino acids. Trimming cost V 3 bases and J 1 base, with 12 bases left between them. In DNA form, the CDR3 reads TGTGCCAGCAGTTTTGGGGGCGCCGAGAACACTGAAGCTTTCTTT. It translates to CASSFGGAENTEAFF.

This chain uses TRBV5-8 with TRBJ1-5, with TRBD1 as a possible D gene (5 bases). V gave up 8 bases and J gave up 0 bases, with 21 bases separating them. This CDR3 has 17 amino acids. Per germline, CDR1 SGHTS and CDR2 YDEGEE. This CDR3 is CASSEGLTYYSNQPQHF. CDR3 bases: TGTGCCAGTAGCGAGGGACTGACCTATTATAGCAATCAGCCCCAGCATTTT.

The chain couples TRBV2 to TRBJ1-6; 8 nucleotides align to TRBD1. The CDR3 has 15 amino acids. V was pared by 6 bases and J by 11 bases, with 12 bases of the junction left unmatched. Germline V gene lookup returns CDR1 SNHLY and CDR2 FYNNEI. The CDR3 DNA follows: TGTGCCAGCAGGACAACAGGACAGGGCTTGACACCCCTCCACTTT. The encoded protein is CASRTTGQGLTPLHF.

The gene calls are TRBV27 and TRBJ1-5, with D unresolved. V gave up 3 bases and J gave up 0 bases, with 9 bases separating them. This CDR3 comprises 15 residues. Germline V lookup: CDR1 MNHEY, CDR2 SMNVEV (reference sequence). CDR3 nucleotides: TGTGCCAGCAGTTTGATGGGCAATAGCAATCAGCCCCAGCATTTT. Translation gives CASSLMGNSNQPQHF.

V usage is TRBV4-1 and J usage is TRBJ2-3; 7 nucleotides align to TRBD2. The CDR3 runs 19 residues. CDR1 MGHRA and CDR2 YSYEKL come from the germline V gene. V lost 0 bases, J lost 2 bases, and 14 bases stayed unmatched. Here the CDR3 DNA reads TGCGCCAGCAGCCAAGATTCCCCTTGGGCGGGACTATACACAGATACGCAGTATTTT. As protein: CASSQDSPWAGLYTDTQYF.

This sequence joins TRBV15 and TRBJ1-1; maybe TRBD1 (5 bases). V lost 2 bases and J 3 bases, leaving 19 bases between the germline ends. CDR3 length: 17 residues. The germline V gene encodes CDR1 LNHNV and CDR2 YYDKDF (reference sequence). The CDR3 here is CATSRPGAVRKDTEAFF. The CDR3 DNA reads TGTGCCACCAGCAGACCTGGGGCGGTTAGGAAGGACACTGAAGCTTTCTTT.